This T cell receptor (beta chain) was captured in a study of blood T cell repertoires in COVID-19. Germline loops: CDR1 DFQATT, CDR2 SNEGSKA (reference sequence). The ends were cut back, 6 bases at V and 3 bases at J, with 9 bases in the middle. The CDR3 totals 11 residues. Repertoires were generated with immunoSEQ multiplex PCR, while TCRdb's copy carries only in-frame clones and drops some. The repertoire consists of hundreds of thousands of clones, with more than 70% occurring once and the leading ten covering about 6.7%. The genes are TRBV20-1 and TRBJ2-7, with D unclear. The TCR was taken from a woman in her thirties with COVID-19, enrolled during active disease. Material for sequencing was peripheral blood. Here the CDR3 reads CSATGDYEQYF. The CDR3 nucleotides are TGCAGTGCGACCGGAGACTACGAGCAGTACTTC.